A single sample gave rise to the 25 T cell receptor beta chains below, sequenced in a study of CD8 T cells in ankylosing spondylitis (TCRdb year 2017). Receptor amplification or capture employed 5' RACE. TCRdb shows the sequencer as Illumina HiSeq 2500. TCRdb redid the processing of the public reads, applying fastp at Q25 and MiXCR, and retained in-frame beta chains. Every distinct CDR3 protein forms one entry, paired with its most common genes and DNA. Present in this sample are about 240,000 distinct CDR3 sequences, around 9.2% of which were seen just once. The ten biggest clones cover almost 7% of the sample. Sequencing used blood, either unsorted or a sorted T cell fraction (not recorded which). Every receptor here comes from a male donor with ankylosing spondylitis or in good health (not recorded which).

In DNA form, the CDR3 reads TGTGCCAGCAGCCCCTACAGGGAAACCTACGAGCAGTACTTC. The encoded protein is CASSPYRETYEQYF. The rearrangement joins TRBV7-6 to TRBJ2-7, with TRBD1 as a possible D gene (6 bases). The CDR3 length is 14 residues. The germline V gene encodes CDR1 SGHVS and CDR2 FNYEAQ. Trimming removed 5 bases from V and 2 bases from J, with 13 bases in between. The complete variable domain, with remaining parts taken from reference TRBV7-6 and TRBJ2-7, reads GAGVSQSPRYKVTKRGQDVALRCDPISGHVSLYWYRQALGQGPEFLTYFNYEAQQDKSGLPNDRFSAERPEGSISTLTIQRTEQRDSAMYRCASSPYRETYEQYFGPGTRLTVT.

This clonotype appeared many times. The CDR3 DNA reads TGCAGTGCTAGGAGGGACAGCAACACCGGGGAGCTGTTTTTT. Translated: CSARRDSNTGELFF. The chain has TRBV20-1 and TRBJ2-2; 7 bases fit TRBD1. Germline assignment: CDR1 DFQATT and CDR2 SNEGSKA (reference sequence). This CDR3 has 14 residues. The V segment lost 3 bases and the J segment 2 bases; nucleotides outside the gene matches: 3.

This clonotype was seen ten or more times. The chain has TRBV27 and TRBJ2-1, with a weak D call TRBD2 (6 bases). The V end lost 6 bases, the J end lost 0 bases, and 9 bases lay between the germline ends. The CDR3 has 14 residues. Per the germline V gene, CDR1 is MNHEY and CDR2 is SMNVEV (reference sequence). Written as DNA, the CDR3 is TGTGCCAGCAGCGGGAGACCCTCCTACAATGAGCAGTTCTTC. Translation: CASSGRPSYNEQFF.

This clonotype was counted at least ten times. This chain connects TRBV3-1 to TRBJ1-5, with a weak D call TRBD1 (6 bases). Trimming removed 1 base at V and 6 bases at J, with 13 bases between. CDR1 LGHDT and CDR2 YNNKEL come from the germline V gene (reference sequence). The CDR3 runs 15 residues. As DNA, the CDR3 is TGTGCCAGCAGCCAAGGGGGGGCCCGGGTTCAGCCCCAGCATTTT. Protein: CASSQGGARVQPQHF.

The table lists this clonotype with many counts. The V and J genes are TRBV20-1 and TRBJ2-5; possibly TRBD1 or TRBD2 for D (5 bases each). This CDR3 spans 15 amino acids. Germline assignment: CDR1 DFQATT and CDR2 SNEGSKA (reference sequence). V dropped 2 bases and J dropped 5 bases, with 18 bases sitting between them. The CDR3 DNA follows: TGCAGTGCTAGACCTCATCTGAGGGGTGGGGAGACCCAGTACTTC. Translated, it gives CSARPHLRGGETQYF.

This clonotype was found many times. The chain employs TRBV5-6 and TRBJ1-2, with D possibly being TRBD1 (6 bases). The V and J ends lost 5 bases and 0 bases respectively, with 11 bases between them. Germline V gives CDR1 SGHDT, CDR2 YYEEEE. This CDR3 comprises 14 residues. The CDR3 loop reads CASRSTGSNYGYTF. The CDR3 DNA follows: TGTGCCAGCAGGTCGACAGGTTCTAACTATGGCTACACCTTC.

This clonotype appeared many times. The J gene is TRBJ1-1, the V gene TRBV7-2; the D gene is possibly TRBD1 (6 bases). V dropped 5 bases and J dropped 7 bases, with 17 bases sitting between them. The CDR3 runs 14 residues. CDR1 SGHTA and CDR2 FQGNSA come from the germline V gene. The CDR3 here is CASSRLGQILEAFF. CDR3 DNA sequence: TGTGCCAGCAGCCGACTAGGACAGATCCTTGAAGCTTTCTTT. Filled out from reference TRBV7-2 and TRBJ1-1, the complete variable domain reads GAGVSQSPSNKVTEKGKDVELRCDPISGHTALYWYRQSLGQGLEFLIYFQGNSAPDKSGLPSDRFSAERTGGSVSTLTIQRTQQEDSAVYLCASSRLGQILEAFFGQGTRLTVV.

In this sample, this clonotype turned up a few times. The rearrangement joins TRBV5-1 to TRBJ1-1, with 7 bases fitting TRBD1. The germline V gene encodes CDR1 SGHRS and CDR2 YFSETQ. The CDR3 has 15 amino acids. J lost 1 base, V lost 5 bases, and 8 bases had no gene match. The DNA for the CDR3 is TGCGCCAGCAGACCTAGACAGGGAGGGAACACTGAAGCTTTCTTT. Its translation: CASRPRQGGNTEAFF.

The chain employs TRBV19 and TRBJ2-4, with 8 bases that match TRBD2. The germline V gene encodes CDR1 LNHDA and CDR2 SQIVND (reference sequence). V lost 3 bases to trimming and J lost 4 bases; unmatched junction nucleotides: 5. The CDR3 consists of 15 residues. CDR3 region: CASSIGLAPKNIQYF. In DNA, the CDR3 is TGTGCCAGTAGTATCGGACTAGCCCCAAAAAACATTCAGTACTTC.

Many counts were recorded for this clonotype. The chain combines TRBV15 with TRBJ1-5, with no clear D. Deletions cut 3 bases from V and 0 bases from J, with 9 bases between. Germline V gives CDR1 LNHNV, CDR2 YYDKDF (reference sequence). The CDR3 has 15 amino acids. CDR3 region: CATSSLGTSNQPQHF. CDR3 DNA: TGTGCCACCAGCAGTCTAGGAACTAGCAATCAGCCCCAGCATTTT.

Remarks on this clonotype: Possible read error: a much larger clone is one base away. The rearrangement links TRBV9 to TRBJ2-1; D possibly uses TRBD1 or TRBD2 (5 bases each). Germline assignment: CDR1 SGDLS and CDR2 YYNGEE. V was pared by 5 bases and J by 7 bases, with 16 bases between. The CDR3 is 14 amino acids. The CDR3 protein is CASRPRDEENEQFF. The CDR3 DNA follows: TGTGCCAGCAGGCCCCGGGACGAGGAAAATGAGCAGTTCTTC.

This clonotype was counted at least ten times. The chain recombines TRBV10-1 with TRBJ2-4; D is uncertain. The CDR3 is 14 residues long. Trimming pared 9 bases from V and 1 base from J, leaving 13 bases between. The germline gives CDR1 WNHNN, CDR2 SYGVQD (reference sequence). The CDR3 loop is CASTALLAKNIQYF. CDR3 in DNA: TGCGCCAGTACCGCCCTCTTGGCCAAAAACATTCAGTACTTC.

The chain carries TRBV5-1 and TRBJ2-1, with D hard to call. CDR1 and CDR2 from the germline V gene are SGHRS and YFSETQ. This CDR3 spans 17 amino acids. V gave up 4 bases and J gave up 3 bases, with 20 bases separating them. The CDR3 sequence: CASSPSLASSHYNEQFF. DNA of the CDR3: TGCGCCAGCAGCCCATCTTTAGCCAGTTCCCACTACAATGAGCAGTTCTTC.

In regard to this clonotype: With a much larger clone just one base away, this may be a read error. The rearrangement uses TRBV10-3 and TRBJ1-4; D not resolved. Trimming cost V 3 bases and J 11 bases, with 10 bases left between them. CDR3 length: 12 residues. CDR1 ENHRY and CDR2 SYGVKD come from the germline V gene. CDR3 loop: CAISEASRKLFF. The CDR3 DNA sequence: TGTGCCATCAGTGAAGCCTCCAGGAAACTGTTTTTT.

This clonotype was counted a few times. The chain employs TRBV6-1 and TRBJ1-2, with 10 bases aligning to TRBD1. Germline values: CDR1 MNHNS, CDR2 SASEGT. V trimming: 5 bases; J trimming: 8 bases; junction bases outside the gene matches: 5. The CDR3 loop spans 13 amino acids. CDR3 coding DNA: TGTGCCAGCAGTCCGACAGGGGGCTGGGGCTACACCTTC. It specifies CASSPTGGWGYTF.

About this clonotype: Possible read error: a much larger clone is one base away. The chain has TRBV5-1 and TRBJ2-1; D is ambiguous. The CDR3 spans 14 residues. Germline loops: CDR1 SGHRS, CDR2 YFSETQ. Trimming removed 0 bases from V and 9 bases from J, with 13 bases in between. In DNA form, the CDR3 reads TGCGCCAGCAGCTTGGAGGGTTCGGGCATTGAGCAGTTCTTC. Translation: CASSLEGSGIEQFF.

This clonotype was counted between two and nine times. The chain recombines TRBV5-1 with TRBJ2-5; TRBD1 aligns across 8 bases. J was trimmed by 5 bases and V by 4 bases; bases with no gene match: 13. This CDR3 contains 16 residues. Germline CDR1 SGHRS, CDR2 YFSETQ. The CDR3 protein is CASSPIPSRGHETQYF. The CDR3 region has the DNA TGCGCCAGCAGCCCAATTCCGTCCAGGGGGCACGAGACCCAGTACTTC. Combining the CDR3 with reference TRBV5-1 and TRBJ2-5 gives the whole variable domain KAGVTQTPRYLIKTRGQQVTLSCSPISGHRSVSWYQQTPGQGLQFLFEYFSETQRNKGNFPGRFSGRQFSNSRSEMNVSTLELGDSALYLCASSPIPSRGHETQYFGPGTRLLVL.

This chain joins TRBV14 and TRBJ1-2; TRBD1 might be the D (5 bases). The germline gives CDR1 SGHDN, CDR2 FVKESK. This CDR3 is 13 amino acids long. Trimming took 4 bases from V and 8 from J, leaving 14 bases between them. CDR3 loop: CASSPGPGKGYTF. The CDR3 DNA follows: TGTGCCAGCAGCCCGGGACCGGGAAAGGGCTACACCTTC.

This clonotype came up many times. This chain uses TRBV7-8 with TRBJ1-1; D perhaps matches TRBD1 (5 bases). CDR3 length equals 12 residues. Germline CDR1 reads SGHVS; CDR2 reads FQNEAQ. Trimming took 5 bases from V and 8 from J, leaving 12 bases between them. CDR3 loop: CASSHPNREAFF. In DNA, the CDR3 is TGTGCCAGCAGCCACCCAAACAGGGAAGCTTTCTTT. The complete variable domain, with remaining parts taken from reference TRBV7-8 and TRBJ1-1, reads GAGVSQSPRYKVAKRGQDVALRCDPISGHVSLFWYQQALGQGPEFLTYFQNEAQLDKSGLPSDRFFAERPEGSVSTLKIQRTQQEDSAVYLCASSHPNREAFFGQGTRLTVV.

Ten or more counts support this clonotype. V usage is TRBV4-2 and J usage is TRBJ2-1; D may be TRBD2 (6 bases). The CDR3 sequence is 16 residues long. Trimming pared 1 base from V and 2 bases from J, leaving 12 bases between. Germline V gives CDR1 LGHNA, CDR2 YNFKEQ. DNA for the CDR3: TGTGCCAGCAGCCAAGGAGGAGGGGAGACCTACAATGAGCAGTTCTTC. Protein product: CASSQGGGETYNEQFF.

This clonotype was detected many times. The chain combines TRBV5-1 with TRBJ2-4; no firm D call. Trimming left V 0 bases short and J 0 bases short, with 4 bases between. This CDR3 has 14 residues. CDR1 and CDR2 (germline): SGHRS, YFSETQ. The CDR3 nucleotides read TGCGCCAGCAGCTTGGACTTAGCCAAAAACATTCAGTACTTC. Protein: CASSLDLAKNIQYF.

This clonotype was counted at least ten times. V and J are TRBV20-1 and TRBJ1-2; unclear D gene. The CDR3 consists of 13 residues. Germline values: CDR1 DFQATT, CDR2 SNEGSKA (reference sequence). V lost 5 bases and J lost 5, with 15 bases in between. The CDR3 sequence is CSASDLGGYGYTF. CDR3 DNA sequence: TGCAGTGCTTCGGACTTGGGAGGGTATGGCTACACCTTC.

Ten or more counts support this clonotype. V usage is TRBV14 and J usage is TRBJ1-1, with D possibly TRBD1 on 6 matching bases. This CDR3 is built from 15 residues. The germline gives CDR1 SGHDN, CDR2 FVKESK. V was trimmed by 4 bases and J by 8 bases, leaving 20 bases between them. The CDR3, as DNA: TGTGCCAGCAGCCCTCTGGGGGGGCGCGGGACAGAAGCTTTCTTT. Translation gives CASSPLGGRGTEAFF. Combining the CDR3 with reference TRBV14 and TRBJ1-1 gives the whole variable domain EAGVTQFPSHSVIEKGQTVTLRCDPISGHDNLYWYRRVMGKEIKFLLHFVKESKQDESGMPNNRFLAERTGGTYSTLKVQPAELEDSGVYFCASSPLGGRGTEAFFGQGTRLTVV.

CDR3 loop: CSVPSSALNTEAFF. The CDR3 nucleotides are TGCAGCGTTCCCTCGTCAGCTTTGAACACTGAAGCTTTCTTT. The chain employs TRBV29-1 and TRBJ1-1; D not certain. The V end was cut by 5 bases, the J end by 0 bases, with 13 bases between. The CDR3 extends over 14 amino acids. CDR1 and CDR2 (germline): SQVTM, ANQGSEA.

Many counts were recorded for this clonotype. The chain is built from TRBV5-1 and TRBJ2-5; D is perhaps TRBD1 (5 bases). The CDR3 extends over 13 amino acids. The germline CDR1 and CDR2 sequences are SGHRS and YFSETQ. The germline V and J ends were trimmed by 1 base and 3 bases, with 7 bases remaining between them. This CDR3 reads CASSLMTEETQYF. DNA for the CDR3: TGCGCCAGCAGCTTGATGACAGAAGAGACCCAGTACTTC.